This T cell receptor beta chain was sequenced for a study of cytomegalovirus exposure and HLA in healthy donors. As for the study in general: Most donors, around 81% of several hundred genotyped, fell in the Caucasian-associated ancestry cluster. Points from the study as a whole: Cytomegalovirus status, reportedly, was diagnosed with high specificity and sensitivity by the classifier.

This clone occurred a few times. Antigen unknown. Primers included in the PCR were 60 Vbeta and 13 Jbeta primers. This table comes from immunoSEQ multiplex PCR, and its TCRdb copy is limited to in-frame clones, with some not included. Among roughly 100,000 clones, roughly 15% were seen once, and the ten largest hold 0.8% to 0.95%. The CDR3 has 14 residues. V was clipped by 5 bases and J by 3 bases; unmatched bases: 5. Germline CDR1 and CDR2: SGHAT and FQDESV (reference sequence). Healthy donors of bone marrow made up the group. The specimen sequenced was PBMCs. The J gene is TRBJ2-3, the V gene TRBV11-1, with 7 positions matching TRBD1. This TCR came from a female donor in good health and CMV-seronegative. DNA of the CDR3: TGTGCCAGCAGCGACAGGGTGGGTACAGATACGCAGTATTTT. The encoded protein is CASSDRVGTDTQYF.